This T cell receptor beta chain is drawn from a study of T cell repertoires in aging, cancer and after chemotherapy. Amplification of TCR beta used genomic DNA extracted from peripheral blood. The count of this clonotype is one. Germline lookup yields CDR1 MNHEY and CDR2 SVGAGI. This CDR3 has 15 amino acids. V gave up 0 bases and J gave up 0 bases, with 9 bases separating them. Rearranged V-D-J TRB sequences were amplified with a mixed TRB-A/B primer pool. TCRdb fed the multiplex PCR reads into MiXCR, producing one record per CDR3 protein. The repertoire has several thousand distinct CDR3 sequences, 33% of them found once; the top ten carry around 13%.

The material sequenced was blood. The receptor comes from a human donor in good health. The donor label of this sample is uncertain. The J gene is TRBJ2-7, the V gene TRBV6-5; D remains ambiguous. The CDR3 sequence: CASSYSTPYSYEQYF. The CDR3 nucleotides read TGTGCCAGCAGTTACTCGACCCCGTACTCCTACGAGCAGTACTTC.